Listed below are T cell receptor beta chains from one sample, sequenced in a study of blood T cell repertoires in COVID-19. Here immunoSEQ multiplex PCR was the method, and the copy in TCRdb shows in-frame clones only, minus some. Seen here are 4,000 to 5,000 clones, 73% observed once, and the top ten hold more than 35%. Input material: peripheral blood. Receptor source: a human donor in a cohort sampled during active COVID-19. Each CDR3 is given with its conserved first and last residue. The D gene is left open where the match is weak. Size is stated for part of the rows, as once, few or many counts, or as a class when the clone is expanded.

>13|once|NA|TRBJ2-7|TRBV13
CASSFVSVYEQYF
TGTGCCAGCAGCTTCGTCTCCGTCTACGAGCAGTACTTC
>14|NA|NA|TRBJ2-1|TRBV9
CASSVRGASNEQFF
TGTGCCAGCAGCGTTCGGGGGGCCAGTAATGAGCAGTTCTTC
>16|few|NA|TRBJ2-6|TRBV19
CASSPYQGSGANVLTF
TGTGCCAGTAGTCCCTACCAGGGATCTGGGGCCAACGTCCTGACTTTC
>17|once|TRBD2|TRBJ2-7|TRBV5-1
CASSLALASGISYEQYF
TGCGCCAGCAGCTTGGCCTTGGCTAGCGGGATCTCCTACGAGCAGTACTTC
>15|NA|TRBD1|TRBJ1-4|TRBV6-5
CASSPGGFDYEKLFF
TGTGCCAGCAGTCCAGGGGGCTTCGACTATGAAAAACTGTTTTTT
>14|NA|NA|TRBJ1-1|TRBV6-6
CASSYPGGNTEAFF
TGTGCCAGCAGTTACCCTGGGGGCAACACTGAAGCTTTCTTT
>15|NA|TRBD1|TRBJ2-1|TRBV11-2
CASSFWDSSYNEQFF
TGTGCCAGCAGCTTTTGGGACAGCTCCTACAATGAGCAGTTCTTC
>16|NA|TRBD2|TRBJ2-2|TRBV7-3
CASSTGLAYGTGELFF
TGTGCCAGCAGCACCGGACTAGCGTATGGAACCGGGGAGCTGTTTTTT
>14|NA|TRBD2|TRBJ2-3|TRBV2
CAGQSLADTDTQYF
TGTGCCGGACAATCACTAGCGGACACAGATACGCAGTATTTT
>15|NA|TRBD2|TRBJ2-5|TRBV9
CASSATSGGQETQYF
TGTGCCAGCAGTGCGACTAGCGGGGGCCAAGAGACCCAGTACTTC
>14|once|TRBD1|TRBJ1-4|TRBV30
CAWSPGAGGEKLFF
TGTGCCTGGAGCCCCGGGGCAGGGGGCGAAAAACTGTTTTTT
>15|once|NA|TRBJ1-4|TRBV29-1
CSVRSGDRTNEKLFF
TGCAGCGTCAGATCGGGGGATCGGACTAATGAAAAACTGTTTTTT
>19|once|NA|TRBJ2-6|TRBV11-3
CASSLDLGLFSSGANVLTF
TGTGCCAGCAGCTTAGATTTAGGACTTTTCAGTTCTGGGGCCAACGTCCTGACTTTC
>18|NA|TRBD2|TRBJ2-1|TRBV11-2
CASSPQRVAGGYYNEQFF
TGTGCCAGCAGCCCCCAAAGGGTAGCGGGGGGCTACTACAATGAGCAGTTCTTC
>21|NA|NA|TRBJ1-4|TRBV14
CASSRGARYWSGLPTNEKLFF
TGTGCCAGCAGCCGAGGAGCGAGATATTGGTCAGGGTTACCAACTAATGAAAAACTGTTTTTT
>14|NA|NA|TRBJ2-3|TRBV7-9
CASSLRARPDTQYF
TGTGCCAGCAGCTTGAGGGCCCGACCCGATACGCAGTATTTT
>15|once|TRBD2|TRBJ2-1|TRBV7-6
CASSPLAGATNEQFF
TGTGCCAGCAGCCCCTTAGCGGGGGCCACCAATGAGCAGTTCTTC
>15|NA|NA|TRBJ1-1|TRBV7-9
CASSSRWTGGTEAFF
TGTGCCAGCAGCTCCCGTTGGACGGGGGGCACTGAAGCTTTCTTT
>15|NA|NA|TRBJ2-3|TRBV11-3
CASSPQGSNADTQYF
TGTGCCAGCAGTCCTCAGGGTTCTAATGCAGATACGCAGTATTTT
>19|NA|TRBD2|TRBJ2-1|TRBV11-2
CASSLDERLAGAWYNEQFF
TGTGCCAGCAGCTTAGATGAGAGGCTAGCGGGGGCCTGGTACAATGAGCAGTTCTTC
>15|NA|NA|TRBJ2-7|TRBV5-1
CASSALTGGGNEQYF
TGCGCCAGCAGCGCCCTAACAGGTGGGGGGAACGAGCAGTACTTC
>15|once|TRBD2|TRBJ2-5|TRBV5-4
CASSLYGGAGETQYF
TGTGCCAGCAGCTTGTACGGGGGGGCCGGAGAGACCCAGTACTTC
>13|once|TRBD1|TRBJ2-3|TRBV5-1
CASRQGVTDTQYF
TGCGCCAGCAGACAGGGGGTGACAGATACGCAGTATTTT
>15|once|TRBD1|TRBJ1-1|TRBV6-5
CASRVKGGLNTEAFF
TGTGCCAGCAGAGTAAAAGGGGGCCTGAACACTGAAGCTTTCTTT
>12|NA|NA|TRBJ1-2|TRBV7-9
CASSPYLGGYTF
TGTGCCAGCAGCCCGTACCTAGGTGGCTACACCTTC
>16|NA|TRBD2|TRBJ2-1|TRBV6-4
CASSDAGGLGYNEQFF
TGTGCCAGCAGTGACGCGGGGGGCCTAGGGTACAATGAGCAGTTCTTC
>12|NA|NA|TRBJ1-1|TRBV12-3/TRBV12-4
CASSPRGTEAFF
TGTGCCAGCAGCCCCCGGGGCACTGAAGCTTTCTTT
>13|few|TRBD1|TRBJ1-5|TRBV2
CASNTGGNQPQHF
TGTGCCAGCAACACAGGGGGCAATCAGCCCCAGCATTTT
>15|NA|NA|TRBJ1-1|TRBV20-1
CSASDRTGVNTEAFF
TGCAGTGCTAGTGACCGAACGGGGGTGAACACTGAAGCTTTCTTT
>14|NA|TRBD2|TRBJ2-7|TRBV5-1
CASRGAGGSHEQYF
TGCGCCAGCAGAGGGGCGGGGGGTTCCCACGAGCAGTACTTC
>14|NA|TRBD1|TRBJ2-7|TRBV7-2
CASSTQTGAYEQYF
TGTGCCAGCAGCACACAGACAGGGGCCTACGAGCAGTACTTC
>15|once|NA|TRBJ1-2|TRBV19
CASTTYSPGWVGYTF
TGTGCCAGTACCACCTACTCCCCGGGATGGGTGGGCTACACCTTC
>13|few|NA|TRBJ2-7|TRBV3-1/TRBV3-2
CAGGGTGTYEQYF
TGTGCCGGGGGAGGTACCGGAACATACGAGCAGTACTTC
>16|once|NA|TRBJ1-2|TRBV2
CASSEGGGQRGYGYTF
TGTGCCAGCAGTGAGGGTGGTGGTCAGCGCGGGTATGGCTACACCTTC
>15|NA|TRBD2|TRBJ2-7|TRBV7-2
CASSLVGGVWYEQYF
TGTGCCAGCAGCTTAGTGGGAGGGGTTTGGTACGAGCAGTACTTC
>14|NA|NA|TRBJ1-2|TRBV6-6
CASSSEGTIRGYTF
TGTGCCAGCAGTTCCGAAGGGACAATACGTGGCTACACCTTC
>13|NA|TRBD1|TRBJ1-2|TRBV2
CARTGEANYGYTF
TGTGCCAGAACAGGGGAGGCGAACTATGGCTACACCTTC
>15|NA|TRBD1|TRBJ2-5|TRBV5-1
CASSLLQGFGETQYF
TGCGCCAGCAGCCTCCTACAGGGGTTTGGGGAGACCCAGTACTTC
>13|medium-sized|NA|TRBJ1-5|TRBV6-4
CASSDGVGQPQHF
TGTGCCAGCAGTGACGGAGTCGGGCAGCCCCAGCATTTT
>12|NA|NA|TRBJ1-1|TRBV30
CAWSVLGLQAFF
TGTGCCTGGAGTGTACTGGGACTACAGGCTTTCTTT
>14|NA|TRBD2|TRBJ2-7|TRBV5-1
CASSLGLAGTEQYF
TGCGCCAGCAGCTTAGGACTAGCGGGGACTGAGCAGTACTTC